Here is one TCR beta chain with its context. The authors' processing: Estimation of nucleated cell counts relied on the amplification of reference gene primers. Measured with immunoSEQ multiplex PCR; TCRdb has only the in-frame clones, and not every one. The DNA gave D and trimming, while V, J and clone size come from that table. The table lists around 130,000 clones, about 84% of them singletons. This entry belongs to a study of blood T cell repertoires in COVID-19. In the study overall: Sites across the United States, Italy and Spain contributed samples from acute and convalescent COVID-19. T cells, B-cell-depleted T cells, or PBMCs supplied cDNA or gDNA.

This sequence originates from a woman aged 55-70 years with acute or convalescent COVID-19. The sample consisted of peripheral blood.

DNA of the CDR3: TGTGCCAGCAGCTTAGGCGGACAGAACACTGAAGCTTTCTTT. Its translation: CASSLGGQNTEAFF. This sequence joins TRBV7-9 and TRBJ1-1, with a weak D call TRBD1 (5 bases). The V gene lost 1 base and the J gene lost 1 base, with 7 bases spanning the gap. Germline values: CDR1 SEHNR, CDR2 FQNEAQ (reference sequence). This CDR3 has 14 amino acids.